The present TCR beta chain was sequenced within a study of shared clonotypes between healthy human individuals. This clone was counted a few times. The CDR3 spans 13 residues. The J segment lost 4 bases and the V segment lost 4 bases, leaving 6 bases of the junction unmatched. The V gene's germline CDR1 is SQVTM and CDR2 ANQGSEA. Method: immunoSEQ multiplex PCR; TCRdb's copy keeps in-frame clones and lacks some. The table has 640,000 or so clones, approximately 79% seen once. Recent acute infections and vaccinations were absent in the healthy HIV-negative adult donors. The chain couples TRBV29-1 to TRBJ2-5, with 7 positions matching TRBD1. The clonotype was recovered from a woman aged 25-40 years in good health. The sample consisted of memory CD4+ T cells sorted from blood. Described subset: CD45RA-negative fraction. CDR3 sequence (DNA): TGCAGCGTTGGTATAGGGGGCCGAGAGACCCAGTACTTC. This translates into CSVGIGGRETQYF.